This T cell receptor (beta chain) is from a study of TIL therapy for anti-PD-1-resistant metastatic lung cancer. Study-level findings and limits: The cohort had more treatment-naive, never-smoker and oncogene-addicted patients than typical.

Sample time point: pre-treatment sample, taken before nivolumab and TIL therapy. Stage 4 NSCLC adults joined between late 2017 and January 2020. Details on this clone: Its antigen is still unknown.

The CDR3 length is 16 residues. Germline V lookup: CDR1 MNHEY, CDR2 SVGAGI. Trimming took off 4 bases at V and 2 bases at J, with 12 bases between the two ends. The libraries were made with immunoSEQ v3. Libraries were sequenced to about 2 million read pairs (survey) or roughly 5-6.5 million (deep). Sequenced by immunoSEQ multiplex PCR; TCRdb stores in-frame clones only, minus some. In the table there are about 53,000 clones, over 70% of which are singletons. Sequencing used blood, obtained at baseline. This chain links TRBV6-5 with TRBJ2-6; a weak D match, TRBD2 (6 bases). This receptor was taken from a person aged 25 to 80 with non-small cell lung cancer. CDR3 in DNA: TGTGCCAGCAGTTTGTCGGGGGAGCCTGGGGCCAACGTCCTGACTTTC. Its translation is CASSLSGEPGANVLTF.